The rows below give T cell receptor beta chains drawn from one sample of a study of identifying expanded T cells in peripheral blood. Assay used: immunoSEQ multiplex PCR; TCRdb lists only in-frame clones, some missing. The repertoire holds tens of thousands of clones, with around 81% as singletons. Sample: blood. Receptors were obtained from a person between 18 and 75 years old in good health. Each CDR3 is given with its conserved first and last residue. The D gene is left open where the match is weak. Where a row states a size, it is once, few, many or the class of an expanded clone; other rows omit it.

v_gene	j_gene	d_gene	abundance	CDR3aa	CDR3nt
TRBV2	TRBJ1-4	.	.	CASSEGLRLTNEKLFF	TGTGCCAGCAGCGAAGGATTGCGACTAACTAATGAAAAACTGTTTTTT
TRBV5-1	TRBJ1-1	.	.	CASSLGGTVNTEAFF	TGCGCCAGCAGCTTGGGAGGGACCGTGAACACTGAAGCTTTCTTT
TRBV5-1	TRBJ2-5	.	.	CASSLARVSVYQETQYF	TGCGCCAGCAGCTTGGCCAGGGTTAGCGTGTACCAAGAGACCCAGTACTTC
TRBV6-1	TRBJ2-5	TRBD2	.	CASSLRGVGETQYF	TGTGCCAGCAGTCTGCGGGGGGTGGGGGAGACCCAGTACTTC
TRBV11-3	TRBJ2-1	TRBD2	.	CASSLSYGTSGRASIEEQFF	TGTGCCAGCAGCTTAAGTTACGGGACTAGCGGGAGGGCCTCTATAGAGGAGCAGTTCTTC
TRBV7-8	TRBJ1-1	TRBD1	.	CASSNSGGNTEAFF	TGTGCCAGCAGCAATTCAGGGGGCAACACTGAAGCTTTCTTT
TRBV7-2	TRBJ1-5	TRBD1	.	CASSQLGTGVNQPQHF	TGTGCCAGCAGCCAACTTGGGACAGGTGTCAATCAGCCCCAGCATTTT
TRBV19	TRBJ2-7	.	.	CASRLQGGSLKDEQYF	TGTGCCAGTAGATTACAAGGGGGTAGTTTAAAGGACGAGCAGTACTTC
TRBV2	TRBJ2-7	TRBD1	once	CASSSQGMEQYF	TGTGCCAGCAGCTCACAGGGGATGGAGCAGTACTTC
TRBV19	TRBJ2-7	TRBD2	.	CASSSPGLAASYEQYF	TGTGCCAGTAGTTCACCGGGACTAGCGGCTTCCTACGAGCAGTACTTC
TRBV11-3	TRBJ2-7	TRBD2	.	CASSRAGTSGIEQYF	TGTGCCAGCAGCCGAGCCGGGACTAGCGGGATCGAGCAGTACTTC
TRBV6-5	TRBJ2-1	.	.	CATLRKGNEQFF	TGTGCCACCCTACGGAAGGGGAATGAGCAGTTCTTC
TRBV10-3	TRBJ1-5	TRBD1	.	CATRDSAGQPQHF	TGTGCCACTCGGGACAGTGCGGGTCAGCCCCAGCATTTT
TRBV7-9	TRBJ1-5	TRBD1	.	CASSSPGQGHEPQHF	TGTGCCAGCAGCTCGCCGGGACAGGGACATGAGCCCCAGCATTTT
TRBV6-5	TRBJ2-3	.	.	CASIVPTQYF	TGTGCCAGCATCGTTCCCACGCAGTATTTT
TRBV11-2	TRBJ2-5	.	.	CASSFWSADRETQYF	TGTGCCAGCAGCTTCTGGTCGGCGGATAGAGAGACCCAGTACTTC
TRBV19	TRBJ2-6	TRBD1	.	CASSDRGPGANVLTF	TGTGCCAGTAGCGACAGGGGTCCTGGGGCCAACGTCCTGACTTTC
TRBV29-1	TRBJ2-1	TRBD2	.	CSVEVVGEGYNEQFF	TGCAGCGTTGAAGTAGTAGGGGAGGGGTACAATGAGCAGTTCTTC
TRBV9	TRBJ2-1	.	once	CASSVGAGSSYNEQFF	TGTGCCAGCAGCGTAGGGGCGGGAAGCTCCTACAATGAGCAGTTCTTC
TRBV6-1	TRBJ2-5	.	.	CASSPLPRYQETQYF	TGTGCCAGCAGTCCCCTCCCGAGGTACCAAGAGACCCAGTACTTC
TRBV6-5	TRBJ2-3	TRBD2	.	CASSTGGPGYTQYF	TGTGCCAGCAGTACGGGGGGGCCGGGATATACGCAGTATTTT
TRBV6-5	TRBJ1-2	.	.	CASSYRQFTNYGYTF	TGTGCCAGCAGTTACAGGCAGTTCACTAACTATGGCTACACCTTC
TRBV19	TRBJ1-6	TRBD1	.	CAWGTGGLYNSPLHF	TGTGCCTGGGGGACAGGGGGCCTATATAATTCACCCCTCCACTTT
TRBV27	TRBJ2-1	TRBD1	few	CASRPRDRESNEQFF	TGTGCCAGCAGACCCCGGGACAGGGAATCGAATGAGCAGTTCTTC
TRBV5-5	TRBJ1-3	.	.	CASSLDAGRRGNTIYF	TGTGCCAGCAGCTTGGACGCAGGCCGGCGAGGAAACACCATATATTTT
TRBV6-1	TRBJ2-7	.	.	CASRPTGTYEQYF	TGTGCCAGCAGACCGACAGGTACCTACGAGCAGTACTTC
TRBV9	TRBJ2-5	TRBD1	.	CASSVKGGQGPETQYF	TGTGCCAGCAGCGTAAAAGGGGGACAGGGCCCAGAGACCCAGTACTTC
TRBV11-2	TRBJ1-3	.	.	CASSFDRLNTIYF	TGTGCCAGCAGCTTCGACAGACTAAACACCATATATTTT
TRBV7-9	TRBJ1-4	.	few	CASSLISGQTNEKLFF	TGTGCCAGCAGCTTAATTTCTGGGCAGACAAATGAAAAACTGTTTTTT
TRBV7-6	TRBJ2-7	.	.	CASSLGAGDEQYF	TGTGCCAGCAGCTTAGGGGCAGGGGACGAGCAGTACTTC
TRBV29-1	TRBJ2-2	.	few	CSVARGTGELFF	TGCAGCGTTGCGAGGGGGACCGGGGAGCTGTTTTTT
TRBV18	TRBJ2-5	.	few	CASSRTRDTPKTKETQYF	TGTGCCAGCTCACGAACCCGGGACACCCCTAAGACTAAAGAGACCCAGTACTTC
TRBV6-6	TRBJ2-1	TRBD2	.	CASSRTSGSINEQFF	TGTGCCAGCAGTCGGACTAGCGGGAGTATCAATGAGCAGTTCTTC
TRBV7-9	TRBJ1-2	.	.	CASSSPTAGSPLYTF	TGTGCCAGCAGCTCACCGACCGCCGGAAGTCCTCTTTACACCTTC
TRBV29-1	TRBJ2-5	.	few	CSAVQGRLETQYF	TGCAGCGCAGTCCAGGGCCGCCTAGAGACCCAGTACTTC
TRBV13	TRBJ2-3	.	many	CASSLGSTDTQYF	TGTGCCAGCAGCTTAGGGAGCACAGATACGCAGTATTTT
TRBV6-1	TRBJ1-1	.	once	CASSELYILNTEAFF	TGTGCCAGCAGTGAACTCTATATACTGAACACTGAAGCTTTCTTT
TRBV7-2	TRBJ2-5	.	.	CASSLALREQETQYF	TGTGCCAGCAGCTTAGCCCTGAGGGAGCAAGAGACCCAGTACTTC
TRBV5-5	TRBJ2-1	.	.	CASSLEVAPRSYNEQFF	TGTGCCAGCAGCTTGGAGGTAGCGCCTCGCTCCTACAATGAGCAGTTCTTC
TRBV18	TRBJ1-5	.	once	CASSPSEYSNQPQHF	TGTGCCAGCTCACCCTCCGAATATAGCAATCAGCCCCAGCATTTT
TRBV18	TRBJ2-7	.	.	CASSRVGGAEQYF	TGTGCCAGCTCACGCGTGGGGGGCGCCGAGCAGTACTTC
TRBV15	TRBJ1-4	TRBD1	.	CATSLGEPGGDEKLFF	TGTGCCACCAGCTTAGGGGAGCCAGGGGGAGATGAAAAACTGTTTTTT
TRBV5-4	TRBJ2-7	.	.	CASSLGRPTGSGQYF	TGTGCCAGCAGCTTAGGGCGGCCTACAGGGTCGGGGCAGTACTTC
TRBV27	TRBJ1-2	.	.	CASSLSKGSYGYTF	TGTGCCAGCAGTTTGTCCAAGGGCTCCTATGGCTACACCTTC
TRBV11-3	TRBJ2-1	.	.	CASSSPLRLSGSYNEQFF	TGTGCCAGCAGCTCACCCCTCCGACTTAGCGGCTCCTACAATGAGCAGTTCTTC
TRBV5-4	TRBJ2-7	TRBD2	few	CASSHTGTSGYEQYF	TGTGCCAGCAGCCATACCGGGACTAGCGGTTACGAGCAGTACTTC
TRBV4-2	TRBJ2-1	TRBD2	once	CASSQALAWTSGPSSYNEQFF	TGTGCCAGCAGCCAAGCGTTAGCTTGGACTAGCGGACCTAGCTCCTACAATGAGCAGTTCTTC
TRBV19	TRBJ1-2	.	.	CASAYGAAEGYTF	TGTGCCAGTGCATACGGCGCAGCTGAGGGCTACACCTTC
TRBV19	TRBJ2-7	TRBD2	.	CASSSMTSGVGEQYF	TGTGCCAGTAGTAGTATGACTAGCGGAGTCGGCGAGCAGTACTTC
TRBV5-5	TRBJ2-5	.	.	CASSLRGDQETQYF	TGTGCCAGCAGCTTGCGCGGGGATCAAGAGACCCAGTACTTC
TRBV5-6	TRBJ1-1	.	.	CASSLGQMNTEAFF	TGTGCCAGCAGCTTAGGACAGATGAACACTGAAGCTTTCTTT
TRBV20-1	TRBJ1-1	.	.	CSASWDTEAFF	TGCAGTGCTAGCTGGGACACTGAAGCTTTCTTT
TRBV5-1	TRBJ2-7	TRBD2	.	CASRSGTSGTYEQYF	TGCGCCAGCAGATCCGGGACTAGCGGGACCTACGAGCAGTACTTC
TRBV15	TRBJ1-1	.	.	CATSRDMGYAEAFF	TGTGCCACCAGCAGAGATATGGGGTATGCTGAAGCTTTCTTT